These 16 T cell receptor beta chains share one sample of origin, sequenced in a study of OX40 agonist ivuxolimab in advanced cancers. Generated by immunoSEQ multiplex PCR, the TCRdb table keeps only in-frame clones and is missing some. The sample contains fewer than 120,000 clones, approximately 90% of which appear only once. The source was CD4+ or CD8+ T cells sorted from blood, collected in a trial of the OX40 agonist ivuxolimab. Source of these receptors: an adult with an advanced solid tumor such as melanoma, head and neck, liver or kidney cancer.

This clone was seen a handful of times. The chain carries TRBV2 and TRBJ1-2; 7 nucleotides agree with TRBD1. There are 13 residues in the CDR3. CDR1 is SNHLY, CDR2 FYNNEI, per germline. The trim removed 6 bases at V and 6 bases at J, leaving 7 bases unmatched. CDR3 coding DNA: TGTGCCAGCAGCTCTCCCACAGGGGATGGCTACACCTTC. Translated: CASSSPTGDGYTF. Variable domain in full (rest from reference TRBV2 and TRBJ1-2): EPEVTQTPSHQVTQMGQEVILRCVPISNHLYFYWYRQILGQKVEFLVSFYNNEISEKSEIFDDQFSVERPDGSNFTLKIRSTKLEDSAMYFCASSSPTGDGYTFGSGTRLTVV.

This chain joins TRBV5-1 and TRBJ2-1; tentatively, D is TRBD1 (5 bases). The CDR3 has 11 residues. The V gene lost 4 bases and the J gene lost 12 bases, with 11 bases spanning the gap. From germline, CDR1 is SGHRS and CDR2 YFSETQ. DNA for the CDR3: TGCGCCAGCAGCCAGGGTATTGGGCAGTTCTTC. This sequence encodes CASSQGIGQFF.

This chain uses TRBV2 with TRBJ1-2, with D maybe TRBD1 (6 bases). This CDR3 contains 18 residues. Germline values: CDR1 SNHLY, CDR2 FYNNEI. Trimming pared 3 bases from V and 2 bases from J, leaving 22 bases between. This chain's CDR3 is CASSENHLGGGVNYGYTF. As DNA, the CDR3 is TGTGCCAGCAGTGAGAACCACCTTGGGGGGGGCGTAAACTATGGCTACACCTTC.

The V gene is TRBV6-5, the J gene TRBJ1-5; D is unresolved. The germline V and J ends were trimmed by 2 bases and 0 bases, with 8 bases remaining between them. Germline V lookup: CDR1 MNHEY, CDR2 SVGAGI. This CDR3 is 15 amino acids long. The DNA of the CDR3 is TGTGCCAGCAGTTACAGGGCGCATAGCAATCAGCCCCAGCATTTT. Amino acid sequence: CASSYRAHSNQPQHF.

CDR3 region: CASSQRLGTPGLAGRLAKNIQYF. CDR3 nucleotides: TGCGCCAGCAGTCAAAGATTGGGGACACCGGGACTAGCGGGAAGGCTGGCCAAAAACATTCAGTACTTC. This chain uses TRBV23-1 with TRBJ2-4; 13 nucleotides line up with TRBD2. TRBV23-1 is reported as an ORF; its role is uncertain. J lost 1 base, V lost 2 bases, and 20 bases had no gene match. The CDR3 length is 23 residues.

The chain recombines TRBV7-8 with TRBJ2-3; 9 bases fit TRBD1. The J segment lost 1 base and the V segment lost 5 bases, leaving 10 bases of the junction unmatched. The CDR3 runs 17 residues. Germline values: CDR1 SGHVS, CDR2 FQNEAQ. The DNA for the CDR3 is TGTGCCAGCAGCCTAAGAAACAGGGGGCTCCGCACAGATACGCAGTATTTT. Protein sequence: CASSLRNRGLRTDTQYF.

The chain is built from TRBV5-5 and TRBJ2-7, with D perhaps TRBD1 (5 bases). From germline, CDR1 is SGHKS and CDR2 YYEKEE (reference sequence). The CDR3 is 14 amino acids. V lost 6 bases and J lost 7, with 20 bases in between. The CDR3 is CASTSLGDLGEQYF. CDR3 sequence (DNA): TGTGCCAGCACCTCCCTAGGGGATCTAGGGGAGCAGTACTTC.

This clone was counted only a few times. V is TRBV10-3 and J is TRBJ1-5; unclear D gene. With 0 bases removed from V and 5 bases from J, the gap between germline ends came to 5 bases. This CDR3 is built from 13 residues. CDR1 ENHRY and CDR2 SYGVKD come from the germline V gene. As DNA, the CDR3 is TGTGCCATCAGTGAGTCGGCTGATCAGCCCCAGCATTTT. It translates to CAISESADQPQHF.

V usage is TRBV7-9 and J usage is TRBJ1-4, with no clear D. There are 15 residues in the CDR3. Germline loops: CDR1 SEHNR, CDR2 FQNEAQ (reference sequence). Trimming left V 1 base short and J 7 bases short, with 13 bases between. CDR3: CASSLGGVSPEKLFF. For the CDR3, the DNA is TGTGCCAGCAGCTTAGGCGGGGTGAGCCCTGAAAAACTGTTTTTT.

This CDR3 reads CASSLDVSSGNTIYF. In DNA form, the CDR3 reads TGTGCCAGCAGCTTGGATGTCAGCTCTGGAAACACCATATATTTT. The chain employs TRBV5-4 and TRBJ1-3; D remains unclear. Per the germline V gene, CDR1 is SGHNT and CDR2 is YYREEE (reference sequence). V was cut by 0 bases and J by 0 bases, with 7 bases left in between. This CDR3 has 15 amino acids.

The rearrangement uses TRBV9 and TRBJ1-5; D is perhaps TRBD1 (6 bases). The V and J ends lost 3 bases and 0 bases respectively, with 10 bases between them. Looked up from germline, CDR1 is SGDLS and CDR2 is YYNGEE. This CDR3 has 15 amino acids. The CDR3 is CASSAGDISNQPQHF. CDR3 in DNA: TGTGCCAGCAGCGCGGGGGACATTAGCAATCAGCCCCAGCATTTT.

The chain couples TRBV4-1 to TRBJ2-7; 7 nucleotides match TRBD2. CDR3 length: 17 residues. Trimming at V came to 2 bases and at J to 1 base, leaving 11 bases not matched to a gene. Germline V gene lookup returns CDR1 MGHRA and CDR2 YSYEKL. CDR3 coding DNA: TGCGCCAGCAGCCAACCCCGCGGGGCGGGGGATTCCTACGAGCAGTACTTC. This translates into CASSQPRGAGDSYEQYF.

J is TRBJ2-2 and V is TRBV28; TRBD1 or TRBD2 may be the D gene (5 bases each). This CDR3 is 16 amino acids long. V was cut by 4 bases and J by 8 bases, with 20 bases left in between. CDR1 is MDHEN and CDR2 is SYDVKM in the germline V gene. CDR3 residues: CASSYFGAVMWGELFF. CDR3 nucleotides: TGTGCCAGCAGTTATTTCGGGGCCGTTATGTGGGGGGAGCTGTTTTTT. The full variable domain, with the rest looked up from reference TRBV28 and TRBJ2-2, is DVKVTQSSRYLVKRTGEKVFLECVQDMDHENMFWYRQDPGLGLRLIYFSYDVKMKEKGDIPEGYSVSREKKERFSLILESASTNQTSMYLCASSYFGAVMWGELFFGEGSRLTVL.

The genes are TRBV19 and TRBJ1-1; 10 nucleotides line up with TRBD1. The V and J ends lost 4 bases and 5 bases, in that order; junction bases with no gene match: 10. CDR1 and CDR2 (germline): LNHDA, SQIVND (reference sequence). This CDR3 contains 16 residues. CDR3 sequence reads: CASSTIRDRGRTEAFF. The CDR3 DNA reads TGTGCCAGTAGTACGATACGGGACAGGGGTCGAACTGAAGCTTTCTTT.

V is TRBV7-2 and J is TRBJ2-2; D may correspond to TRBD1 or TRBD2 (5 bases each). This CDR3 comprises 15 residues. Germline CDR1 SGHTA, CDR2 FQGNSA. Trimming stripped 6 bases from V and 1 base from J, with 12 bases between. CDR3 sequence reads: CASSPGTGNTGELFF. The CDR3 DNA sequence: TGTGCCAGCAGTCCTGGGACCGGGAACACCGGGGAGCTGTTTTTT.

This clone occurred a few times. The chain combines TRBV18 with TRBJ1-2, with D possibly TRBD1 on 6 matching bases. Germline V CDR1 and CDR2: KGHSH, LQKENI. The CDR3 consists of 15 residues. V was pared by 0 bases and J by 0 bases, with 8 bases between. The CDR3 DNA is TGTGCCAGCTCACCACCGGACAGATCTAACTATGGCTACACCTTC. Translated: CASSPPDRSNYGYTF.